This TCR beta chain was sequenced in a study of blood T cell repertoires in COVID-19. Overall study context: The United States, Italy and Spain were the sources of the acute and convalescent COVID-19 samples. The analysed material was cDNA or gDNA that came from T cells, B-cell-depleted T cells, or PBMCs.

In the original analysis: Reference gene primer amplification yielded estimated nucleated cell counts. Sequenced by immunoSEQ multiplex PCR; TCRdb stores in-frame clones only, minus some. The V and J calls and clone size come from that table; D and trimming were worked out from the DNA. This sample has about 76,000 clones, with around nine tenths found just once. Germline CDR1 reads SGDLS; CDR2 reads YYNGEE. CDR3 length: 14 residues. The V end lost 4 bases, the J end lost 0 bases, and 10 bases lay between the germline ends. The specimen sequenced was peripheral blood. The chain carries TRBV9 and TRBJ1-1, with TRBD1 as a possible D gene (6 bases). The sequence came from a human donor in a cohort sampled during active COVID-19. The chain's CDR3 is CASSPGDMNTEAFF. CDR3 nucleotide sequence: TGTGCCAGCAGCCCAGGGGACATGAACACTGAAGCTTTCTTT.